The clone carrying this T cell receptor (beta chain) was counted a few times. These data come from a study of blood T cell repertoires in COVID-19. Study as a whole: The United States, Italy and Spain were the sources of the acute and convalescent COVID-19 samples. From T cells, B-cell-depleted T cells, or PBMCs came the material, which was cDNA or gDNA.

Libraries were prepared by immunoSEQ multiplex PCR; TCRdb keeps only in-frame clonotypes and omits some of them. The sample includes about 160,000 clones, 85% to 95% of them seen just once. Trimming cost V 8 bases and J 4 bases; bases outside gene matches: 8. The germline gives CDR1 MNHNS, CDR2 SASEGT. The CDR3 contains 14 residues. The receptor was derived from a man in his fifties or sixties with acute or convalescent COVID-19. The source material was peripheral blood. This chain uses TRBV6-1 with TRBJ1-5; 7 bases are a match to TRBD1. The CDR3 nucleotides are TGTGCCAGCCGGCAGGGGGTTTCTAATCAGCCCCAGCATTTT. Translated: CASRQGVSNQPQHF.